This passage covers 32 T cell receptor beta chains from one sample sequenced in a study of control samples from healthy donors and cancer patients (dated by TCRdb to 2020 to 2021). The receptor library was made with the immunoSEQ multiplex PCR assay. TCRdb stores this immuneACCESS table with in-frame sequences only. Part of the clones is absent; in the studies checked, under half of the shortfall reflects unresolved V genes, and no reason is known for the rest. The sample has around 250,000 clones on record, roughly 82% of them singletons. About 14% of the sample rests with the top ten. Sequencing input: PBMCs. The receptors here all came from a woman aged 55-75 years with lung cancer.

J is TRBJ1-1 and V is TRBV14; no reliable D call. CDR3 length: 14 amino acids. Trimming removed 4 bases from V and 8 bases from J, with 17 bases in between. From germline, CDR1 is SGHDN and CDR2 FVKESK. The DNA of the CDR3 is TGTGCCAGCAGCCCCCAGACCGACGTGCGGGAAGCTTTCTTT. Translating gives CASSPQTDVREAFF.

This clone was found a few times. The V gene is TRBV3-1 (or the pseudogene TRBV3-2), the J gene TRBJ2-3, with unresolved D. The V gene's germline CDR1 is LGHDT and CDR2 YNNKEL (reference sequence). The CDR3 runs 15 residues. Trimming removed 6 bases from V and 0 bases from J, with 13 bases in between. This CDR3 reads CASSGDSRSTDTQYF. As DNA, the CDR3 is TGTGCCAGCAGTGGCGACTCGCGCAGCACAGATACGCAGTATTTT.

This clone was counted once. The chain has TRBV2 and TRBJ2-5; 9 bases match TRBD1. The J segment lost 5 bases and the V segment lost 3 bases, leaving 10 bases of the junction unmatched. Germline CDR1 reads SNHLY; CDR2 reads FYNNEI. The CDR3 extends over 16 amino acids. The CDR3 coding sequence is TGTGCCAGCAGTGACCAGGGACAGGGTGGTTTGGAGACCCAGTACTTC. It codes for CASSDQGQGGLETQYF.

The rearrangement uses TRBV28 and TRBJ2-1, with TRBD2 matching 7 bases. Trimming cost V 8 bases and J 3 bases; bases outside gene matches: 7. There are 14 residues in the CDR3. The germline V gene encodes CDR1 MDHEN and CDR2 SYDVKM. The CDR3: CASSGGSDYNEQFF. CDR3 nucleotide sequence: TGTGCCAGCTCGGGCGGGAGTGACTACAATGAGCAGTTCTTC.

The V gene is TRBV10-3, the J gene TRBJ2-7; 8 bases align to TRBD2. The junction had 2 bases not matched to a gene; V was cut back by 4 bases and J by 6 bases. Germline V CDR1 and CDR2: ENHRY, SYGVKD. The CDR3 is made up of 12 amino acids. For the CDR3, the DNA is TGTGCCATCAGTGCAACTAGCGGCGAGCAGTACTTC. Protein: CAISATSGEQYF.

This chain joins TRBV11-2 and TRBJ2-1; maybe TRBD2 (5 bases). Germline-derived CDR1 and CDR2 are SGHAT and FQNNGV. CDR3 length: 13 residues. Trimming removed 5 bases from V and 3 bases from J, with 8 bases in between. The CDR3 region has the DNA TGTGCCAGCAGCCCTGAGGGCTACAATGAGCAGTTCTTC. It encodes CASSPEGYNEQFF.

This clone was counted between two and nine times. The J gene is TRBJ2-2, the V gene TRBV2; no firm D call. This CDR3 contains 14 residues. Germline assignment: CDR1 SNHLY and CDR2 FYNNEI. V was shortened by 2 bases and J by 5 bases, with 9 bases between the two germline ends. The CDR3 loop reads CASSERLSTGELFF. DNA of the CDR3: TGTGCCAGCAGTGAAAGGCTTTCTACCGGGGAGCTGTTTTTT.

This chain links TRBV18 with TRBJ2-2, with 12 bases identical to TRBD1. The germline CDR1 and CDR2 sequences are KGHSH and LQKENI. There are 16 residues in the CDR3. The trim removed 4 bases at V and 8 bases at J, leaving 8 bases unmatched. CDR3 sequence reads: CASSRTPGQGAGELFF. The DNA of the CDR3 is TGTGCCAGCTCACGAACGCCGGGACAGGGGGCTGGGGAGCTGTTTTTT.

This chain joins TRBV6-2 or TRBV6-3 and TRBJ2-7, with 7 bases identical to TRBD2. The CDR3 length is 16 residues. Per the germline V gene, CDR1 is MNHEY and CDR2 is SVGEGT. The J segment lost 5 bases and the V segment lost 6 bases, leaving 16 bases of the junction unmatched. The CDR3 region is CASSSWVSGAIDEQYF. CDR3 nucleotides: TGTGCCAGCAGCAGCTGGGTAAGCGGGGCCATCGACGAGCAGTACTTC.

The gene calls are TRBV5-6 and TRBJ2-3; D gene ambiguous. The CDR3 is 15 amino acids. Germline CDR1 SGHDT, CDR2 YYEEEE. Trimming left V 0 bases short and J 2 bases short, with 10 bases between. The CDR3 spells CASSLEGRTTDTQYF. The CDR3 DNA follows: TGTGCCAGCAGCTTGGAGGGCCGGACCACAGATACGCAGTATTTT. Together with reference TRBV5-6 and TRBJ2-3, the CDR3 gives the full variable domain: DAGVTQSPTHLIKTRGQQVTLRCSPKSGHDTVSWYQQALGQGPQFIFQYYEEEERQRGNFPDRFSGHQFPNYSSELNVNALLLGDSALYLCASSLEGRTTDTQYFGPGTRLTVL.

The chain carries TRBV7-3 and TRBJ2-3, with 7 bases matching TRBD2. Germline assignment: CDR1 SGHTA and CDR2 FQGTGA. The CDR3 spans 16 residues. V shed 4 bases and J 4 bases; nucleotides not matched to a gene: 11. The CDR3 nucleotides are TGTGCCAGCAGCTCCCGTCCCGGGACTATTTCAGATACGCAGTATTTT. As protein: CASSSRPGTISDTQYF.

A single count supports this clone. This rearrangement joins TRBV11-2 to TRBJ1-1, with D perhaps matching TRBD1 (5 bases). Germline-derived CDR1 and CDR2 are SGHAT and FQNNGV. The CDR3 sequence is 14 residues long. The V end lost 5 bases, the J end lost 4 bases, and 14 bases lay between the germline ends. CDR3 protein: CASSHPGTATEAFF. CDR3 sequence (DNA): TGTGCCAGCAGCCACCCTGGGACCGCCACTGAAGCTTTCTTT. Filled out from reference TRBV11-2 and TRBJ1-1, the complete variable domain reads EAGVAQSPRYKIIEKRQSVAFWCNPISGHATLYWYQQILGQGPKLLIQFQNNGVVDDSQLPKDRFSAERLKGVDSTLKIQPAKLEDSAVYLCASSHPGTATEAFFGQGTRLTVV.

The rearrangement links TRBV2 to TRBJ1-5, with D unclear. V dropped 6 bases and J dropped 4 bases, with 10 bases sitting between them. The length of the CDR3 is 13 residues. The germline V gene has CDR1 SNHLY and CDR2 FYNNEI. This CDR3 reads CASSPQTNQPQHF. CDR3 in DNA: TGTGCCAGCAGCCCACAGACGAATCAGCCCCAGCATTTT.

The J gene is TRBJ2-2, the V gene TRBV5-1; 7 bases align to TRBD2. CDR3 length: 15 amino acids. The ends lost 5 bases at V and 1 base at J; junction bases unmatched: 5. Germline lookup yields CDR1 SGHRS and CDR2 YFSETQ. CDR3: CASRNSGWNTGELFF. The CDR3 DNA is TGCGCCAGCAGAAATAGCGGGTGGAACACCGGGGAGCTGTTTTTT.

The chain couples TRBV10-3 to TRBJ1-3; D may be TRBD1 (6 bases). The CDR3 is 18 amino acids. Trimming took 2 bases from V and 0 from J, leaving 17 bases between them. Germline CDR1 is ENHRY and CDR2 is SYGVKD. The CDR3 DNA reads as TGTGCCATCAGTGAGAAGGACAGCGTAATTCTCTCTGGAAACACCATATATTTT. Translated: CAISEKDSVILSGNTIYF.

The CDR3 coding sequence is TGTGCCAGCAGCTTAGTCAGCGGGACGAGGACTGAAGCTTTCTTT. Protein: CASSLVSGTRTEAFF. The chain uses TRBV7-8 and TRBJ1-1, with D maybe TRBD1 (5 bases). The CDR3 runs 15 residues. The V end lost 1 base, the J end lost 5 bases, and 14 bases lay between the germline ends. In germline, CDR1 is SGHVS, CDR2 FQNEAQ.

This clone has only one observation. The rearrangement uses TRBV9 and TRBJ1-3; TRBD1 is a possible D gene (6 bases). The germline CDR1 and CDR2 sequences are SGDLS and YYNGEE. With 0 bases removed from V and 1 base from J, the gap between germline ends came to 14 bases. This CDR3 comprises 17 residues. CDR3 in amino acids: CASSVGGGTTSGNTIYF. Here the CDR3 DNA reads TGTGCCAGCAGCGTAGGAGGGGGAACTACTTCTGGAAACACCATATATTTT.

The J gene is TRBJ1-1, the V gene TRBV23-1; D gene unclear. TRBV23-1 is designated an ORF whose function remains uncertain. Trimming pared 2 bases from V and 11 bases from J, leaving 15 bases between. This CDR3 region has 13 residues. CDR3 coding DNA: TGCGCCAGCAGTCAACGGCTGGCTGCAGAGGCTTTCTTT. Protein sequence: CASSQRLAAEAFF.

The chain joins TRBV5-4 to TRBJ2-7, with TRBD1 matching over 10 bases. The junction had 8 bases not matched to a gene; V was cut back by 4 bases and J by 4 bases. The CDR3 is 15 amino acids. Germline CDR1 reads SGHNT; CDR2 reads YYREEE (reference sequence). CDR3 in amino acids: CASSTRQGAQYEQYF. The CDR3 nucleotides are TGTGCCAGCAGCACCCGACAGGGGGCGCAGTACGAGCAGTACTTC.

V usage is TRBV19 and J usage is TRBJ2-3, with TRBD2 matching over 8 bases. J gave up 4 bases and V 8 bases, and 11 bases lay outside the gene matches. CDR3 length equals 15 residues. Per germline, CDR1 LNHDA and CDR2 SQIVND (reference sequence). CDR3 region: CASSSSGSGSDTQYF. In nucleotides, the CDR3 is TGTGCCAGTTCCTCGAGCGGGAGCGGGTCAGATACGCAGTATTTT.

CDR3 residues: CASSSIGLVSYEQYF. The CDR3 DNA follows: TGTGCCAGCAGTTCTATTGGACTGGTCTCCTACGAGCAGTACTTC. The rearrangement joins TRBV28 to TRBJ2-7, with D perhaps matching TRBD2 (5 bases). CDR1 MDHEN and CDR2 SYDVKM come from the germline V gene. With 4 bases removed from V and 0 bases from J, the gap between germline ends came to 13 bases. CDR3 length: 15 residues.

This chain joins TRBV6-2 or TRBV6-3 and TRBJ1-2; perhaps TRBD1 as D (6 bases). This CDR3 is built from 13 residues. Germline loops: CDR1 MNHEY, CDR2 SVGEGT. V lost 5 bases and J lost 2, with 9 bases in between. CDR3 sequence (DNA): TGTGCCAGCAGTCCCGACAGGAACTATGGCTACACCTTC. Translating gives CASSPDRNYGYTF.

The rearrangement uses TRBV5-8 and TRBJ2-7; the match to TRBD1 covers 10 bases. The CDR3 spans 19 residues. Germline V CDR1 and CDR2: SGHTS, YDEGEE. With 4 bases clipped from V and 4 bases from J, the junction kept 20 bases outside the gene matches. The CDR3 nucleotides read TGTGCCAGCAGCCCCGAGAGACAGGGGGCGCGTTGGGTCGTTTACGAGCAGTACTTC. Its protein is CASSPERQGARWVVYEQYF.

The chain combines TRBV9 with TRBJ1-1; D unclear. Trimming stripped 4 bases from V and 5 bases from J, with 15 bases between. This CDR3 is built from 14 residues. CDR1 SGDLS and CDR2 YYNGEE come from the germline V gene. The CDR3 protein is CASSPRPLGTEAFF. The CDR3 coding sequence is TGTGCCAGCAGCCCCAGACCCCTTGGGACTGAAGCTTTCTTT.

This chain joins TRBV24-1 and TRBJ2-1; D is uncertain. The CDR3 length is 13 residues. Germline assignment: CDR1 KGHDR and CDR2 SFDVKD. Trimming pared 3 bases from V and 6 bases from J, leaving 8 bases between. This CDR3 is CATSDEVGNEQFF. The CDR3 region has the DNA TGTGCCACCAGTGATGAGGTCGGCAATGAGCAGTTCTTC.

The V and J genes are TRBV12-3 or TRBV12-4 and TRBJ2-3; 11 bases agree with TRBD2. The CDR3 covers 13 residues. The trim removed 7 bases at V and 6 bases at J, leaving 3 bases unmatched. The CDR3 bases are TGTGCCAGCACCTGGACTAGCGGGGATACGCAGTATTTT. It codes for CASTWTSGDTQYF.

This clone was counted once. V usage is TRBV7-9 and J usage is TRBJ1-4; the match to TRBD1 covers 8 bases. The V gene end was trimmed by 5 bases and the J gene end by 7 bases; junction bases not matched to a gene: 9. The CDR3 totals 15 residues. Germline V gives CDR1 SEHNR, CDR2 FQNEAQ (reference sequence). In DNA form, the CDR3 reads TGTGCCAGCAGCGCGGACAGGGAGGGAGGTGAAAAACTGTTTTTT. Protein sequence: CASSADREGGEKLFF.

The chain is built from TRBV4-1 and TRBJ2-2; D is ambiguous. Per germline, CDR1 MGHRA and CDR2 YSYEKL. Deletions cut 0 bases from V and 4 bases from J, with 12 bases between. The CDR3 sequence is 16 residues long. As DNA, the CDR3 is TGCGCCAGCAGCCAAGATGGGAAAGGGATCACCGGGGAGCTGTTTTTT. Translation: CASSQDGKGITGELFF.

The chain is built from TRBV10-1 and TRBJ2-2; TRBD1 matches at 7 bases. Unmatched junction bases numbered 5, after V lost 7 bases and J lost 3 bases. Germline V gene sequence: CDR1 WNHNN, CDR2 SYGVQD (reference sequence). This CDR3 comprises 14 residues. DNA of the CDR3: TGCGCCAGCACTGTAGGGGGCGACACCGGGGAGCTGTTTTTT. Translating gives CASTVGGDTGELFF.

This chain joins TRBV6-5 and TRBJ2-1, with D possibly called TRBD1 or TRBD2 (5 bases each). V was clipped by 5 bases and J by 6 bases, with 17 bases between them. CDR3 size: 15 residues. The germline V gene encodes CDR1 MNHEY and CDR2 SVGAGI. CDR3 protein: CASSRDEGTSNEQFF. The CDR3 DNA reads as TGTGCCAGCAGTAGGGACGAGGGGACGAGCAATGAGCAGTTCTTC.

The gene calls are TRBV18 and TRBJ2-7; 13 bases align to TRBD2. Germline V CDR1 and CDR2: KGHSH, LQKENI. The CDR3 contains 16 residues. V trimming: 3 bases; J trimming: 4 bases; junction bases outside the gene matches: 6. The CDR3 bases are TGTGCCAGCTCACCTCCGGGACTAGCGGGGCGTTACGAGCAGTACTTC. The encoded protein is CASSPPGLAGRYEQYF.

The chain couples TRBV4-1 to TRBJ1-1, with 10 positions matching TRBD1. V dropped 3 bases and J dropped 0; count of bases not matched to a gene: 1. From germline, CDR1 is MGHRA and CDR2 YSYEKL. This CDR3 contains 15 residues. The CDR3 DNA follows: TGCGCCAGCAGCCAGGGACAGGGGATGAACACTGAAGCTTTCTTT. Its protein product is CASSQGQGMNTEAFF.